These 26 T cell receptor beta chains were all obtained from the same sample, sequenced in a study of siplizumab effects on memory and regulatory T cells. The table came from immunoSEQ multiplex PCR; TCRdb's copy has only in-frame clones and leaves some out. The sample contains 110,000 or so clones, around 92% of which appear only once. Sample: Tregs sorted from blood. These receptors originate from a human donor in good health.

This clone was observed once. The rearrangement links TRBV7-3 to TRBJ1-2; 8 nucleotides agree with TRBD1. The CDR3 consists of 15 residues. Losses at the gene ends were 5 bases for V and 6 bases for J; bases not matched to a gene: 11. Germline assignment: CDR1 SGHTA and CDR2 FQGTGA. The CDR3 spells CASSPYPGQGNGYTF. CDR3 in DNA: TGTGCCAGCAGCCCATACCCAGGACAGGGCAATGGCTACACCTTC.

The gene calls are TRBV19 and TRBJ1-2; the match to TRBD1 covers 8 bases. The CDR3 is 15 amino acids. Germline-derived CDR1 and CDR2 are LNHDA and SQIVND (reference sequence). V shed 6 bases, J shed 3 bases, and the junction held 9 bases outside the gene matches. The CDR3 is CASSPWDRPYYGYTF. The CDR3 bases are TGTGCCAGTAGCCCCTGGGACAGGCCGTACTATGGCTACACCTTC.

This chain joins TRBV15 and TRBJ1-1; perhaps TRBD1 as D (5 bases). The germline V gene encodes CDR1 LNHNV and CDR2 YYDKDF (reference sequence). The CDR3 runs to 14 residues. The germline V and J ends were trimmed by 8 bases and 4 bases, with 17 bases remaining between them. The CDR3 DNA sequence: TGTGCCACCCTAAAGGGGCGAAGGGGCACTGAAGCTTTCTTT. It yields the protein CATLKGRRGTEAFF.

The CDR3 loop reads CASSQGERQPQHF. CDR3 in DNA: TGTGCCAGCTCTCAGGGGGAAAGGCAGCCCCAGCATTTT. The gene calls are TRBV18 and TRBJ1-5; the match to TRBD1 covers 7 bases. J lost 7 bases, V lost 6 bases, and 6 bases had no gene match. The CDR3 loop spans 13 amino acids. Germline V gives CDR1 KGHSH, CDR2 LQKENI.

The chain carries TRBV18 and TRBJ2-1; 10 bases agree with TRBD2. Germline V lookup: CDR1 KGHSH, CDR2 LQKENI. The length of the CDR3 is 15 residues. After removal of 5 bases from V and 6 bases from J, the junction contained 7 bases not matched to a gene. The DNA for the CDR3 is TGTGCCAGCTCATATCTACTAGCGGGAACCAATGAGCAGTTCTTC. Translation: CASSYLLAGTNEQFF.

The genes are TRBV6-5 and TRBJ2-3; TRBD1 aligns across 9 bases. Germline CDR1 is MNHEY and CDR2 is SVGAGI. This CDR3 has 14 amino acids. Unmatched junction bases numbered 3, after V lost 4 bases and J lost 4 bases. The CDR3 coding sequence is TGTGCCAGCAGTTTACAGGGGGCCGCAGATACGCAGTATTTT. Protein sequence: CASSLQGAADTQYF.

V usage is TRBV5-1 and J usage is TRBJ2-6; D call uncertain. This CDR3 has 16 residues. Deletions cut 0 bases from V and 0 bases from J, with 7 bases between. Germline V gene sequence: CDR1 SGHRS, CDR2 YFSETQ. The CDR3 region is CASSLAATSGANVLTF. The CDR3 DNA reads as TGCGCCAGCAGCTTGGCGGCTACCTCTGGGGCCAACGTCCTGACTTTC.

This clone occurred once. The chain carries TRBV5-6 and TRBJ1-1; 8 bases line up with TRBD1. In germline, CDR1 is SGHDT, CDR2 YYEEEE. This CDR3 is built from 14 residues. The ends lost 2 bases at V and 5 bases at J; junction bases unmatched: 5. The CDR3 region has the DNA TGTGCCAGCAGCTTTGGGACAGGAGGGACTGAAGCTTTCTTT. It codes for CASSFGTGGTEAFF.

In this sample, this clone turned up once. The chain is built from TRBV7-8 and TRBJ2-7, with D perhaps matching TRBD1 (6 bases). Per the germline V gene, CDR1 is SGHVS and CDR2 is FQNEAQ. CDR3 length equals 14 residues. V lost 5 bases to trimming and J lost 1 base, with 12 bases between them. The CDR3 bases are TGTGCCAGCAGCCCGGACAGAGCTTCCTACGAGCAGTACTTC. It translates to CASSPDRASYEQYF.

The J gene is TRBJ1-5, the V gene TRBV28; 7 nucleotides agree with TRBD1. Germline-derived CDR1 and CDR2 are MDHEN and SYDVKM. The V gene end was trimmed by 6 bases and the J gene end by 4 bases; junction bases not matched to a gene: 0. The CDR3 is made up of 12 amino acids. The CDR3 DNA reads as TGTGCCAGCAGGGGACAGAATCAGCCCCAGCATTTT. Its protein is CASRGQNQPQHF.

CDR3 sequence reads: CASNPTGFSYEQYF. The CDR3 bases are TGTGCCAGCAACCCGACAGGGTTTTCCTACGAGCAGTACTTC. The chain combines TRBV2 with TRBJ2-7; 7 bases map to TRBD1. The germline V gene has CDR1 SNHLY and CDR2 FYNNEI. This CDR3 is 14 amino acids long. After removal of 7 bases from V and 1 base from J, the junction contained 7 bases not matched to a gene.

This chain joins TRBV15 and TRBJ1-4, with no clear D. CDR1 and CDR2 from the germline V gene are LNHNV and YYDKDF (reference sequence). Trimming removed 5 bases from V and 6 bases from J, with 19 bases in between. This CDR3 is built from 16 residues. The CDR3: CATSGDLLRVDEKLFF. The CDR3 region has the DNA TGTGCCACCAGCGGCGACCTCCTGAGGGTAGATGAAAAACTGTTTTTT.

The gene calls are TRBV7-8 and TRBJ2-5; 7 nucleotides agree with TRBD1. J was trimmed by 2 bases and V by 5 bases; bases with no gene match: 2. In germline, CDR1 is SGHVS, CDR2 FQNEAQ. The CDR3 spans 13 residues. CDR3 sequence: CASSRQGQETQYF. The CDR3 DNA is TGTGCCAGCAGCCGACAGGGTCAAGAGACCCAGTACTTC. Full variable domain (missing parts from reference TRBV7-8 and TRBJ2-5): GAGVSQSPRYKVAKRGQDVALRCDPISGHVSLFWYQQALGQGPEFLTYFQNEAQLDKSGLPSDRFFAERPEGSVSTLKIQRTQQEDSAVYLCASSRQGQETQYFGPGTRLLVL.

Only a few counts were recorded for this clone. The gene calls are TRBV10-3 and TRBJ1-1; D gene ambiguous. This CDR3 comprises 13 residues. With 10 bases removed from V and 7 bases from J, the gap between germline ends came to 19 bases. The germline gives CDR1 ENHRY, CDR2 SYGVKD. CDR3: CATLPSGSGEAFF. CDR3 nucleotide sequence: TGTGCCACCCTACCTTCCGGGTCCGGTGAAGCTTTCTTT.

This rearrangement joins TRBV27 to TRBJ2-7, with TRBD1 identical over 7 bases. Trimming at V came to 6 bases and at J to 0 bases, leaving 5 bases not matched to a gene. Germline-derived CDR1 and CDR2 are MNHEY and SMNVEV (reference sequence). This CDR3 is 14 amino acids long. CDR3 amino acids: CASSRDSLSYEQYF. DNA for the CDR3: TGTGCCAGCAGCCGGGACAGTCTCTCCTACGAGCAGTACTTC.

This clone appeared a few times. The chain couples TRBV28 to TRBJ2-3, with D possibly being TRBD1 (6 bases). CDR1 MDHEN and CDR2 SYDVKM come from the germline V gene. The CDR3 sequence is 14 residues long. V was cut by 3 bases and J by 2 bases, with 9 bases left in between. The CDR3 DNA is TGTGCCAGCAGTTTCGGACAGTTCACAGATACGCAGTATTTT. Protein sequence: CASSFGQFTDTQYF.

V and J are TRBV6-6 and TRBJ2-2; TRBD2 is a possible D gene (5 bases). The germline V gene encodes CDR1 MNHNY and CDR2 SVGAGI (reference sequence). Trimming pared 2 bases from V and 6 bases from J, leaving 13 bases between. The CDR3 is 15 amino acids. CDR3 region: CASSYLRDRPGELFF. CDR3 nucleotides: TGTGCCAGCAGTTACCTCCGGGATCGGCCCGGGGAGCTGTTTTTT.

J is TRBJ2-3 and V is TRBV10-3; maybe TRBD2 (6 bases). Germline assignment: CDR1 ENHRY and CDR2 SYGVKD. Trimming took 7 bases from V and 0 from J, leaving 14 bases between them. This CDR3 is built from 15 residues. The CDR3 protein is CAIKGASVSTDTQYF. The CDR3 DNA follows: TGTGCCATCAAAGGGGCTAGCGTTAGCACAGATACGCAGTATTTT.

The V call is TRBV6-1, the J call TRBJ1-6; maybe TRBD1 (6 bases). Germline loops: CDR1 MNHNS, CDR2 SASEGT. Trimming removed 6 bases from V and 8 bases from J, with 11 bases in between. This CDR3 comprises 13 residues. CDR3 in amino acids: CASRMNRDSPLHF. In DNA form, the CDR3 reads TGTGCCAGCAGGATGAACAGGGATTCACCCCTCCACTTT.

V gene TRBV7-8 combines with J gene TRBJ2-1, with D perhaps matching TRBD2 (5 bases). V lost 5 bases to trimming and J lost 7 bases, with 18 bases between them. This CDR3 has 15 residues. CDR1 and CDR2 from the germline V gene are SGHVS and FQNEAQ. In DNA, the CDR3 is TGTGCCAGCAGCAAACGGACTGGGTGGGTGAATGAGCAGTTCTTC. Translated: CASSKRTGWVNEQFF.

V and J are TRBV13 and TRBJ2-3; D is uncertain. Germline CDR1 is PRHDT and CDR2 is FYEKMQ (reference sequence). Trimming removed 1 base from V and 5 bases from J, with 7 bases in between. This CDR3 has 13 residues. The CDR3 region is CASSLEALDTQYF. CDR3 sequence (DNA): TGTGCCAGCAGCTTAGAGGCGTTAGATACGCAGTATTTT.

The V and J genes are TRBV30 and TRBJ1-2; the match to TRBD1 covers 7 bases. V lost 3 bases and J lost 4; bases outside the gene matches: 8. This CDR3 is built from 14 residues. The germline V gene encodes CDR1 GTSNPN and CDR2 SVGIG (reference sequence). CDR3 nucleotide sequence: TGTGCCTGGAGCCTGACAGGGTCGGGCTATGGCTACACCTTC. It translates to CAWSLTGSGYGYTF.

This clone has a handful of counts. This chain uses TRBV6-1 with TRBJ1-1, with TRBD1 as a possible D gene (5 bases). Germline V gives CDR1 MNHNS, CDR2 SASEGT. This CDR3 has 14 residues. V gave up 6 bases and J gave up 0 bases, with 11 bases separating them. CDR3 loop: CASSLGVLNTEAFF. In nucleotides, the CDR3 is TGTGCCAGCAGCTTAGGGGTCTTGAACACTGAAGCTTTCTTT.

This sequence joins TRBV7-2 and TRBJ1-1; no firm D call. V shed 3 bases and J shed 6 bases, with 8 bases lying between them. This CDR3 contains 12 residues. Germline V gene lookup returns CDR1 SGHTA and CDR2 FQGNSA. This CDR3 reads CASSFPPAEAFF. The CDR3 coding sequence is TGTGCCAGCAGCTTCCCCCCGGCTGAAGCTTTCTTT.

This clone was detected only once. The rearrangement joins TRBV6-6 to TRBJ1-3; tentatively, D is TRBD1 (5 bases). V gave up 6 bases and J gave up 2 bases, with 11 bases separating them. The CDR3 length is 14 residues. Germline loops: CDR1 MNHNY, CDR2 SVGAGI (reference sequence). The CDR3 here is CASSRDGAGNTIYF. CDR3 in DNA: TGTGCCAGCAGCAGGGACGGAGCTGGAAACACCATATATTTT.

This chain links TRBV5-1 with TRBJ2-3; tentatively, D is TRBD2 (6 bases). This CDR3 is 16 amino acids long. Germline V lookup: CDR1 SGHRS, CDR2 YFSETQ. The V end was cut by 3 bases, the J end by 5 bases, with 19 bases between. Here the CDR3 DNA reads TGCGCCAGCAGCTCGGGCGTTAGCGGCCTTCTAGATACGCAGTATTTT. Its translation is CASSSGVSGLLDTQYF.